These 7 T cell receptor beta chains were all obtained from the same sample, sequenced in a study of blood T cell repertoires in COVID-19. The protocol was immunoSEQ multiplex PCR, while the TCRdb copy is restricted to in-frame clones and leaves out a portion. The table includes some 150,000 clones, about 90% detected once. Sequences were obtained from peripheral blood. The source is a man aged 50-59 years who had recovered from COVID-19.

A few counts support this clone. This rearrangement joins TRBV4-3 to TRBJ2-2, with 13 bases identical to TRBD2. V gave up 4 bases and J gave up 3 bases; unmatched junction bases: 2. This CDR3 is built from 16 residues. From germline, CDR1 is LGHNA and CDR2 YSLEER. CDR3: CASSPTSGGYTGELFF. Here the CDR3 DNA reads TGCGCCAGCAGCCCGACTAGCGGGGGGTACACCGGGGAGCTGTTTTTT.

The V call is TRBV18, the J call TRBJ1-5, with a weak D call TRBD1 (6 bases). Per germline, CDR1 KGHSH and CDR2 LQKENI. Trimming cost V 6 bases and J 1 base, with 16 bases left between them. The CDR3 spans 16 residues. The CDR3 reads CASSANPGDSNQPQHF. The CDR3 DNA sequence: TGTGCCAGCTCGGCGAATCCAGGGGACAGCAATCAGCCCCAGCATTTT.

V gene TRBV9 combines with J gene TRBJ1-5; 7 bases are a match to TRBD1. Germline V gene sequence: CDR1 SGDLS, CDR2 YYNGEE. V shed 7 bases and J 4 bases; nucleotides not matched to a gene: 11. This CDR3 is built from 15 residues. CDR3 in DNA: TGTGCCAGCCCAGGGGGGCGCAAAGGGAATCAGCCCCAGCATTTT. This sequence encodes CASPGGRKGNQPQHF.

The V call is TRBV6-1, the J call TRBJ1-3; D uncertain. Germline V gives CDR1 MNHNS, CDR2 SASEGT. V was cut by 3 bases and J by 0 bases, with 12 bases left in between. The CDR3 is 16 residues long. In DNA form, the CDR3 reads TGTGCCAGCAGTGAGATGGACGGACTCTCTGGAAACACCATATATTTT. This codes for CASSEMDGLSGNTIYF.

CDR3 loop: CASSLEAAGELFF. CDR3 nucleotide sequence: TGCGCCAGCAGCTTGGAGGCGGCCGGGGAGCTGTTTTTT. The chain uses TRBV5-1 and TRBJ2-2; D is unresolved. V lost 0 bases and J lost 6, with 6 bases in between. This CDR3 contains 13 residues. Germline V gene data show CDR1 as SGHRS and CDR2 as YFSETQ. Based on the CDR3 plus reference TRBV5-1 and TRBJ2-2, the full variable domain is KAGVTQTPRYLIKTRGQQVTLSCSPISGHRSVSWYQQTPGQGLQFLFEYFSETQRNKGNFPGRFSGRQFSNSRSEMNVSTLELGDSALYLCASSLEAAGELFFGEGSRLTVL.

V usage is TRBV7-2 and J usage is TRBJ2-2; D is unresolved. CDR1 is SGHTA, CDR2 FQGNSA, per germline. The CDR3 spans 15 residues. Deletions cut 1 base from V and 4 bases from J, with 10 bases between. CDR3 sequence reads: CASSLGGYGTGELFF. In DNA, the CDR3 is TGTGCCAGCAGCTTAGGCGGTTATGGCACCGGGGAGCTGTTTTTT.

V gene TRBV18 combines with J gene TRBJ1-4; the match to TRBD1 covers 8 bases. V was pared by 3 bases and J by 7 bases, with 1 base of the junction left unmatched. Looked up from germline, CDR1 is KGHSH and CDR2 is LQKENI. This CDR3 comprises 13 residues. The CDR3 DNA sequence: TGTGCCAGCTCACCTGGACAGGGTGAAAAACTGTTTTTT. Its translation is CASSPGQGEKLFF.